This T cell receptor (beta chain) was found in a study of vaccination and CD4 T cells after COVID-19. Study background: Cells were stimulated with overlapping spike peptide pools from SARS-CoV-2, HCoV-NL63, HCoV-OC43 and HCoV-229E. The authors gave control cultures a CEFX pool, an HIV-1 Nef pool, or no peptide.

On this clonotype: Its antigen remains unidentified.

The Oncomine TCR Beta short-read assay was what sequenced the DNA obtained from cultured CD4+ T cells. TCRdb passed the PCR reads through MiXCR, listing each CDR3 protein once. The repertoire consists of roughly 25,000 distinct CDR3 sequences, with 58% occurring once and the leading ten covering 2.8%. Germline loops: CDR1 MNHNS, CDR2 SASEGT. V was pared by 6 bases and J by 2 bases, with 5 bases of the junction left unmatched. CDR3 size: 15 residues. Study-wide points: Looking at convalescent patients, a median approximately 86% of reactive clones were present only post-vaccination.

As for treatment: approximately 9-day PBMC culture with coronavirus spike peptide pools or control peptides (ViraFEST assay). Peptide pool stimulation in ViraFEST expanded antigen-specific T cells, whose TCRs were then sequenced. The sample taken for sequencing was CD4+ T cells from blood, cultured in vitro. This sequence joins TRBV6-1 and TRBJ2-5; 11 bases match TRBD1. The TCR was taken from a human donor who had recovered from COVID-19. The DNA of the CDR3 is TGTGCCAGCAGAAGGACAGGGGGCCCTCAAGAGACCCAGTACTTC. Translated: CASRRTGGPQETQYF.